Listed below are T cell receptor beta chains from one sample, sequenced in a study of blood T cells in healthy people across ages. TCRdb ran MiXCR on the 5' RACE reads and lists one entry per CDR3 protein. The table records about 900,000 distinct CDR3 sequences, around 48% of them present only once. The sequencing input was blood. These receptors all come from a man aged 25 to 40 in good health. Each CDR3 is given without its conserved first and last residue. The order of the fields is clone size, J gene, V gene, CDR3 length, CDR3 protein. A clone size is listed for some rows: how often the clone was seen (once, few, many), or a class if it is expanded.

>.|TRBJ1-6|TRBV28|11
ASSSPYNSPLH
>.|TRBJ2-7|TRBV6-5|13
ASSYSLGAYNEQY
>once|TRBJ1-5|TRBV10-3|13
AISEGTVVNQPQH
>.|TRBJ1-1|TRBV4-1|13
ASSQVMMGFAEAF
>.|TRBJ2-3|TRBV28|16
ASSSSSGGALITDTQY
>.|TRBJ2-1|TRBV29-1|10
SVAARRNEQF
>.|.|TRBV12-3/TRBV12-4|12
ASSFGQGPETQY
>.|TRBJ2-1|TRBV2|13
ASSVTSSGYNEQF
>.|TRBJ1-2|TRBV20-1|10
SATGRRPGYT
>.|TRBJ2-3|TRBV20-1|13
SARVGRGNTDTQY
>.|.|TRBV6-4|13
VSSRISGDQETQY
>.|TRBJ2-7|TRBV15|12
ATSRGLTEYEQY
>.|TRBJ1-2|TRBV30|11
AWSVGPGYGYT
>few|TRBJ1-2|TRBV18|10
ASSPGDGGYT
>.|TRBJ2-7|TRBV29-1|11
SVAQGGSYEQY
>.|TRBJ2-5|TRBV28|13
ASSNGQSYEETQY
>.|TRBJ2-5|TRBV3-1|13
ASSPRERGGETQY
>.|TRBJ1-2|TRBV7-2|14
ASSYRGRKTADGYT
>.|TRBJ1-1|TRBV6-5|12
ASSYGGGVPEAF
>.|TRBJ2-5|TRBV5-1|10
ASKKGEETQY
>.|TRBJ2-1|TRBV6-5|10
ASSYTTGTQF
>.|TRBJ2-3|TRBV28|10
ACSLSTDTQY
>.|TRBJ2-1|TRBV6-2/TRBV6-3|13
ASSFRDRDAREQF
>.|TRBJ2-1|TRBV6-1|13
ASSSGTGGLNEQF
>.|TRBJ2-5|TRBV28|12
ASSFPGMDETQY
>.|TRBJ1-2|TRBV30|11
AWSSRQGRGYT
>.|TRBJ1-5|TRBV4-1|13
ASSPGTGSNQPRH
>.|TRBJ1-1|TRBV3-1|18
ASSQDLGTGDHRGNTEAF
>.|TRBJ1-2|TRBV2|13
ASSDLQGLKFRYT
>few|TRBJ2-5|TRBV21-1|13
ASSKSDRYQETQY
>few|TRBJ2-7|TRBV7-2|13
ASSSTSTASYEQY
>.|TRBJ1-2|TRBV7-2|12
ASSAAQADYGYT
>.|TRBJ1-2|TRBV7-9|12
ASSPQHPPEGYT
>.|TRBJ2-1|TRBV24-1|12
ATRSTGDRNEQF
>.|TRBJ2-3|TRBV11-2|12
ASSVNTGRDTQY
>.|TRBJ2-5|TRBV14|13
AGSQDWGAQETQY
>few|TRBJ2-7|TRBV12-3/TRBV12-4|13
ASSLSGVLGREQY
>few|TRBJ2-6|TRBV5-1|13
ASSGGTSGANVLT
>.|TRBJ1-5|TRBV15|10
ATSRDGDNKH
>few|TRBJ1-4|TRBV4-3|12
ASSQGQGAEKLF
>.|TRBJ2-1|TRBV7-2|15
ASRPWGAGFAYNEQF
>.|TRBJ2-7|TRBV6-1|13
ASSEAPAASYEQY
>.|TRBJ1-1|TRBV4-3|12
ASSQDQGHTEAF
>.|TRBJ1-5|TRBV20-1|11
SASRGHNQPQH
>.|TRBJ2-7|TRBV6-4|13
ASSEFGGPTYEQY
>.|TRBJ2-5|TRBV5-1|10
ASRLALETQY
>many|TRBJ2-5|TRBV6-2/TRBV6-3|14
ASSYAGTTKKETQY
>once|TRBJ1-5|TRBV13|13
ASSLRGGNDQPQH
>few|TRBJ2-5|TRBV6-1|13
ASSEPRDSQETQY
>few|TRBJ2-7|TRBV12-3/TRBV12-4|11
ASRAGVSYEQY
>.|TRBJ2-1|TRBV7-9|16
ASSLAGRGPGSYNEQF
>.|TRBJ2-2|TRBV29-1|10
SVGLGTGELF
>.|TRBJ2-5|TRBV20-1|9
SAVQGVGQY
>few|TRBJ2-7|TRBV2|11
ASSDRQFYEQY
>.|TRBJ1-1|TRBV5-1|12
ASSFDSTLGLAF